Judged by abundance, the clone carrying this T cell receptor beta chain is medium-sized. Its antigen is still unknown. An expansion of CD8+CD57+ cells by flow cytometry had been shown in patients chosen for sequencing. Each of the patients presented with severe acquired aplastic anemia. The blood sampling took place in patients who had so far received no therapy. It was genomic DNA that served as the template for profiling TCR beta VDJ and CDR3. From the reads, TCRdb called clonotypes with MiXCR, one entry per CDR3 protein. The sample includes fewer than 200,000 distinct CDR3 sequences, 60% to 80% of them seen just once. This record belongs to a study of CD8+CD57+ T cells in acquired aplastic anemia. As for the study in general: Sorted CD4+ and CD8+ cells gave a mean 3.2 ug DNA, range about 0.2 to 27.4 ug.

Study outcomes and limitations: Patients and controls shared 25 to 35 CD8+ CDR3 sequences, highly expressed in patients.

The CDR3 length is 14 residues. Germline lookup yields CDR1 SNHLY and CDR2 FYNNEI. Trimming took off 4 bases at V and 0 bases at J, with 9 bases between the two ends. The TCR was taken from a human donor with aplastic anemia. Material: sorted CD4+, CD8+, or CD8+CD57+ T cells (not recorded which) from PBMCs. The chain combines TRBV2 with TRBJ1-2, with a weak D call TRBD1 (5 bases). Here the CDR3 reads CASSGGMANYGYTF. CDR3 sequence (DNA): TGTGCCAGCAGTGGGGGGATGGCTAACTATGGCTACACCTTC.